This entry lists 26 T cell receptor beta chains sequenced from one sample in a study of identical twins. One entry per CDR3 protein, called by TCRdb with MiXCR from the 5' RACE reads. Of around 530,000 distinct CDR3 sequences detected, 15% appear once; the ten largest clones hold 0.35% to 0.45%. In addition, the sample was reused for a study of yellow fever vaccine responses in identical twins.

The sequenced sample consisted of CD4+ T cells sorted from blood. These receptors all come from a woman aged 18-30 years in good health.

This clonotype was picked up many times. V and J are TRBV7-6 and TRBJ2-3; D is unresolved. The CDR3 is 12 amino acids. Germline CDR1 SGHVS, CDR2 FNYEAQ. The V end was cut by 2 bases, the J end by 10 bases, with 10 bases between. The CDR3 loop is CASSLKTEAQYF. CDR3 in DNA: TGTGCCAGCAGCTTAAAGACCGAAGCGCAGTATTTT.

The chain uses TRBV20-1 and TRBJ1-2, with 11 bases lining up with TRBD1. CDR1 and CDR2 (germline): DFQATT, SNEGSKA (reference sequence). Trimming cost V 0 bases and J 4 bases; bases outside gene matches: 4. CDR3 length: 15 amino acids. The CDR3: CSARDRGQGGYGYTF. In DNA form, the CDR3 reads TGCAGTGCTAGAGATCGGGGACAGGGGGGCTATGGCTACACCTTC.

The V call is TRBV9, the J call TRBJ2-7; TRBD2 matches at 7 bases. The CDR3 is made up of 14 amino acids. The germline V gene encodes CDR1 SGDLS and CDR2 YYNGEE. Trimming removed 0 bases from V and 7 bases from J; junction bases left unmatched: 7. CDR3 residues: CASSVGGRAWEQYF. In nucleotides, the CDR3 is TGTGCCAGCAGCGTAGGAGGGAGGGCTTGGGAGCAGTACTTC.

In DNA form, the CDR3 reads TGCAGTGCTAGAGAGGTGCGGGTCCAAGAGACCCAGTACTTC. It translates to CSAREVRVQETQYF. The rearrangement links TRBV20-1 to TRBJ2-5; a possible D gene is TRBD2 (5 bases). Germline V lookup: CDR1 DFQATT, CDR2 SNEGSKA (reference sequence). The ends were cut back, 0 bases at V and 1 base at J, with 9 bases in the middle. There are 14 residues in the CDR3.

CDR3 sequence: CASSLDFPDTQYF. CDR3 nucleotides: TGTGCCAGCAGCTTAGATTTCCCAGATACGCAGTATTTT. The chain combines TRBV7-2 with TRBJ2-3; D remains ambiguous. V gave up 1 base and J gave up 4 bases, with 6 bases separating them. This CDR3 comprises 13 residues. Germline values: CDR1 SGHTA, CDR2 FQGNSA.

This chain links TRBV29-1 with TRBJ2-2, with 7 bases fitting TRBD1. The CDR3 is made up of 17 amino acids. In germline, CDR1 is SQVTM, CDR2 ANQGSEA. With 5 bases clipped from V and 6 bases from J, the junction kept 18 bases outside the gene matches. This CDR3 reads CSVPQGGTANGPGELFF. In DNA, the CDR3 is TGCAGCGTTCCCCAGGGTGGGACAGCAAACGGTCCCGGGGAGCTGTTTTTT.

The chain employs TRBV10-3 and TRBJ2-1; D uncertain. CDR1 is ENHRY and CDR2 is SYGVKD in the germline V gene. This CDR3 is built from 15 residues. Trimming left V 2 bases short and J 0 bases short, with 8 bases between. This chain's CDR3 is CAISEPMSSYNEQFF. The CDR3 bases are TGTGCCATCAGTGAGCCAATGAGCTCCTACAATGAGCAGTTCTTC.

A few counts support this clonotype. For the CDR3, the DNA is TGTGCCAGCAGCTTACCTTTGGGACAGGTCATTCAGGCTTTCTTT. Encoded protein: CASSLPLGQVIQAFF. The V and J genes are TRBV7-2 and TRBJ1-1, with 8 bases aligning to TRBD1. V was pared by 2 bases and J by 11 bases, with 13 bases of the junction left unmatched. The CDR3 loop spans 15 amino acids. The germline gives CDR1 SGHTA, CDR2 FQGNSA.

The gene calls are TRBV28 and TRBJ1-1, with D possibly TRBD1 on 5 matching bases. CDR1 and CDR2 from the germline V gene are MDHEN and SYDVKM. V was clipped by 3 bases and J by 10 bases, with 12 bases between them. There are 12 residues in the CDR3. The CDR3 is CASSLGGRSAFF. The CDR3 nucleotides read TGTGCCAGCAGTTTGGGGGGACGTTCAGCTTTCTTT.

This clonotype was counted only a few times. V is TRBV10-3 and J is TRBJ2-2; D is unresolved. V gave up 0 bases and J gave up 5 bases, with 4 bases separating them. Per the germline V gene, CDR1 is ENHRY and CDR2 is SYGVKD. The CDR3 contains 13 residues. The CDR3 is CAISESGTGELFF. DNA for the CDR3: TGTGCCATCAGTGAGTCAGGGACCGGGGAGCTGTTTTTT.

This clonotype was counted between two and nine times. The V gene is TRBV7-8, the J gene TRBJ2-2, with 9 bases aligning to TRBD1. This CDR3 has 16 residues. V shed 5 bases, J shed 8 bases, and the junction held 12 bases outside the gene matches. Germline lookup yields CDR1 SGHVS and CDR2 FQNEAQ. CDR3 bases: TGTGCCAGCAGCATGTTGACAGGGGGGTTTTTAGGGGAGCTGTTTTTT. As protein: CASSMLTGGFLGELFF.

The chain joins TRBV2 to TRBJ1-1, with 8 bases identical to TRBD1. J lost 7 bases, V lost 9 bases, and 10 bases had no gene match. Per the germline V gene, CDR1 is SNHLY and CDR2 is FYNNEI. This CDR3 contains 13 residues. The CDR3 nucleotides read TGTGCCAGGAGAGGACAGGGAGAAAGTGAAGCTTTCTTT. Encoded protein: CARRGQGESEAFF. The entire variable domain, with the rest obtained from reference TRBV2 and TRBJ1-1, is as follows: EPEVTQTPSHQVTQMGQEVILRCVPISNHLYFYWYRQILGQKVEFLVSFYNNEISEKSEIFDDQFSVERPDGSNFTLKIRSTKLEDSAMYFCARRGQGESEAFFGQGTRLTVV.

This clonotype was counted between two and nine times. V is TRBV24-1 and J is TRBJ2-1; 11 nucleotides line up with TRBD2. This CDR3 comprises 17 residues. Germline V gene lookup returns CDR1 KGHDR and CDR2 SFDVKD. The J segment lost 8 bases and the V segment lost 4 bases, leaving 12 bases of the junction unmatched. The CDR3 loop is CATSDLTSGGPHDEQFF. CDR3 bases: TGTGCCACCAGTGACCTCACTAGCGGGGGACCCCACGATGAGCAGTTCTTC.

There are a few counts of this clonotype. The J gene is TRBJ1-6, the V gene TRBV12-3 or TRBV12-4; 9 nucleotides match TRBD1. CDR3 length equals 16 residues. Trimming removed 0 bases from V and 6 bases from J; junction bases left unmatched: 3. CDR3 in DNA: TGTGCCAGCAGTTTAGCGAAGACAGGGGGTAATTCACCCCTCCACTTT. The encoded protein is CASSLAKTGGNSPLHF.

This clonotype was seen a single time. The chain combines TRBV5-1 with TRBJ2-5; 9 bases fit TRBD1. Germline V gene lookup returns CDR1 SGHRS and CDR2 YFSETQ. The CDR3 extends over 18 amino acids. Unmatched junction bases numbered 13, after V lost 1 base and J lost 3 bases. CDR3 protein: CASSLPLARDRAKETQYF. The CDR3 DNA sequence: TGCGCCAGCAGCTTGCCCTTGGCCCGGGACAGGGCGAAAGAGACCCAGTACTTC.

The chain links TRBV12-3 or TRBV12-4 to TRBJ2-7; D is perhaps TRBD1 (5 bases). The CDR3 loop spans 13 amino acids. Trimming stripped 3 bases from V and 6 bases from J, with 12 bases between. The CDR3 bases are TGTGCCAGCAGTTTCCTCAGGGTTGGCGAGCAGTACTTC. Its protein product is CASSFLRVGEQYF.

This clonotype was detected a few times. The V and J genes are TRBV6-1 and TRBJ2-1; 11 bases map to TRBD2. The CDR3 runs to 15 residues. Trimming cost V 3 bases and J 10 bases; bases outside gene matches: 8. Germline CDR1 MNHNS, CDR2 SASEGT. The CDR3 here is CASSEGLAVMQEQFF. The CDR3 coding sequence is TGTGCCAGCAGTGAGGGACTAGCGGTTATGCAAGAGCAGTTCTTC.

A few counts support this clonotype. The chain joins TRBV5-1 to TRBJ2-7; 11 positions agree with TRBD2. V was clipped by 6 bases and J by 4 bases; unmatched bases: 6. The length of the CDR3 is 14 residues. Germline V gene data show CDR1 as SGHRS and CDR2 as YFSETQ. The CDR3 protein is CASTPGLAVYEQYF. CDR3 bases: TGCGCCAGCACTCCGGGACTAGCGGTATACGAGCAGTACTTC.

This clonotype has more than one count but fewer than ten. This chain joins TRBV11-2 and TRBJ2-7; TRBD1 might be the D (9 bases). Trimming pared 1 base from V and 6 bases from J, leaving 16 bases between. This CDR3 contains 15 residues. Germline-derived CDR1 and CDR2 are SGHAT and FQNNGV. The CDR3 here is CASSLGVAGQGEQYF. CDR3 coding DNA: TGTGCCAGCAGCTTAGGGGTAGCGGGACAGGGCGAGCAGTACTTC.

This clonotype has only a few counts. The CDR3 DNA follows: TGTGCCAGCAGTTTATATCGGGGGGCGAGCGAAGCTTTCTTT. Translating it yields CASSLYRGASEAFF. The chain employs TRBV27 and TRBJ1-1; a weak D match, TRBD1 (6 bases). The CDR3 totals 14 residues. The V gene lost 1 base and the J gene lost 8 bases, with 14 bases spanning the gap. Germline CDR1 and CDR2: MNHEY and SMNVEV (reference sequence).

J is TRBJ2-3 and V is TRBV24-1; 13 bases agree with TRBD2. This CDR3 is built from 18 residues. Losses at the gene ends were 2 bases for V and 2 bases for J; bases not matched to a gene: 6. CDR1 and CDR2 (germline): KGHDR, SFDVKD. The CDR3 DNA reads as TGTGCCACCAGTGATTCCAGAGGACTAGCGGGGGTCACAGATACGCAGTATTTT. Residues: CATSDSRGLAGVTDTQYF.

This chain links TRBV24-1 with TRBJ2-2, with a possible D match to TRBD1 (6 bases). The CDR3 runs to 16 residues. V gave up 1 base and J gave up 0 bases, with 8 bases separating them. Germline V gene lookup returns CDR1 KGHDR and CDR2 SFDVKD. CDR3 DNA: TGTGCCACCAGTGATTTCAGGGGATCGAACACCGGGGAGCTGTTTTTT. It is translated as CATSDFRGSNTGELFF.

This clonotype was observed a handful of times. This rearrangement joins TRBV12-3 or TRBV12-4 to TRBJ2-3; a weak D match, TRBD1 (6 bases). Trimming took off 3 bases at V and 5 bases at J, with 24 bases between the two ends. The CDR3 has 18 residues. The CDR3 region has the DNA TGTGCCAGCAGTTTTATATCGTTGGGGGCCCCGCCGGGAGATACGCAGTATTTT. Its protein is CASSFISLGAPPGDTQYF.

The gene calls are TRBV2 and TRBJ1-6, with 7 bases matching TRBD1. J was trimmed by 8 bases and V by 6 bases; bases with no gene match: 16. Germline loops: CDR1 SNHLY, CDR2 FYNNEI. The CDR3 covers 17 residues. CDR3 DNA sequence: TGTGCCAGCAGCGGGGAGAAGACAGGGACAGAGTATTCACCCCTCCACTTT. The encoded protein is CASSGEKTGTEYSPLHF.

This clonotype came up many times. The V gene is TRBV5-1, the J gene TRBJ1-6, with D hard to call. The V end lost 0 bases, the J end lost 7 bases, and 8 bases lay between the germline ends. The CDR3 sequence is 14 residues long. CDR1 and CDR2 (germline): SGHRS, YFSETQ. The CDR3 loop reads CASSLDPGNSPLHF. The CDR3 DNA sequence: TGCGCCAGCAGCTTGGATCCGGGAAATTCACCCCTCCACTTT.

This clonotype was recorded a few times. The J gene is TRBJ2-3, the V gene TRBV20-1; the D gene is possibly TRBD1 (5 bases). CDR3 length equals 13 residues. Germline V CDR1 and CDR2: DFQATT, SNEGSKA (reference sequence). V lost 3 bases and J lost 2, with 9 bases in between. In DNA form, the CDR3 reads TGCAGTGCTAGGCAGGGAAACACAGATACGCAGTATTTT. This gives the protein CSARQGNTDTQYF.